Presented here are 10 T cell receptor beta chains from one specimen sequenced in a study of chemoradiotherapy in HPV16-positive cancers. Produced via immunoSEQ multiplex PCR; TCRdb's table is partial and in-frame only. The table has over 6,000 clones, about 88% seen once. The sample in question was tumor tissue, obtained from a patient who underwent chemoradiotherapy. The source of these receptors is a human donor with HPV-associated anogenital cancer.

This chain connects TRBV4-2 to TRBJ2-2, with no clear D. Trimming removed 2 bases at V and 0 bases at J, with 13 bases between. Germline CDR1 reads LGHNA; CDR2 reads YNFKEQ. The CDR3 consists of 17 residues. The CDR3 nucleotides are TGTGCCAGCAGCCAAACGCCCGAGACACCGAACACCGGGGAGCTGTTTTTT. It codes for CASSQTPETPNTGELFF.

Remarks on this clone: Other DNA sequences in the sample encode the same CDR3. The gene calls are TRBV5-8 and TRBJ2-5; D is uncertain. Deletions cut 1 base from V and 2 bases from J, with 6 bases between. From germline, CDR1 is SGHTS and CDR2 YDEGEE. The CDR3 contains 13 residues. CDR3 region: CASSLWQQETQYF. As DNA, the CDR3 is TGTGCCAGCAGCTTGTGGCAGCAAGAGACCCAGTACTTC.

The CDR3 loop is CASSFGHGDGYTF. The DNA of the CDR3 is TGTGCCAGCAGCTTCGGGCATGGGGATGGCTACACCTTC. The chain combines TRBV7-3 with TRBJ1-2, with D unclear. Germline CDR1 is SGHTA and CDR2 is FQGTGA. This CDR3 is built from 13 residues. Trimming left V 3 bases short and J 6 bases short, with 11 bases between.

This chain links TRBV15 with TRBJ2-7, with D possibly being TRBD1 or TRBD2 (6 bases each). CDR3 length equals 14 residues. Germline CDR1 is LNHNV and CDR2 is YYDKDF (reference sequence). Trimming stripped 0 bases from V and 5 bases from J, with 11 bases between. In DNA form, the CDR3 reads TGTGCCACCAGCAGAGATTGGGGGGCGGACGAGCAGTACTTC. This encodes CATSRDWGADEQYF. The whole variable domain, filled in from reference TRBV15 and TRBJ2-7, reads DAMVIQNPRYQVTQFGKPVTLSCSQTLNHNVMYWYQQKSSQAPKLLFHYYDKDFNNEADTPDNFQSRRPNTSFCFLDIRSPGLGDTAMYLCATSRDWGADEQYFGPGTRLTVT.

This chain joins TRBV5-4 and TRBJ1-1; 11 nucleotides match TRBD1. CDR1 is SGHNT, CDR2 YYREEE, per germline (reference sequence). J gave up 4 bases and V 4 bases, and 6 bases lay outside the gene matches. The CDR3 runs 15 residues. CDR3 bases: TGTGCCAGCAGCCGATTGGGGACAGGGGGCACTGAAGCTTTCTTT. This sequence encodes CASSRLGTGGTEAFF.

The chain has TRBV7-2 and TRBJ1-2, with a tentative D call TRBD1 (5 bases). The CDR3 extends over 17 amino acids. V shed 3 bases and J shed 3 bases, with 20 bases lying between them. Germline loops: CDR1 SGHTA, CDR2 FQGNSA. CDR3 residues: CASSFFGGNGGDYGYTF. For the CDR3, the DNA is TGTGCCAGCAGCTTCTTCGGGGGGAACGGTGGGGACTATGGCTACACCTTC.

The CDR3, as DNA: TGCGCCAGCAGCTTGAAGCGGGGTTGGGAGCAGTTCTTC. Translated: CASSLKRGWEQFF. The V call is TRBV5-1, the J call TRBJ2-1; TRBD2 matches 7 bases. This CDR3 is 13 amino acids long. V shed 1 base and J 10 bases; nucleotides not matched to a gene: 5. Germline loops: CDR1 SGHRS, CDR2 YFSETQ.

The rearrangement uses TRBV19 and TRBJ2-3; 12 bases fit TRBD2. Looked up from germline, CDR1 is LNHDA and CDR2 is SQIVND (reference sequence). V dropped 6 bases and J dropped 3; count of bases not matched to a gene: 4. CDR3 size: 15 residues. The CDR3 loop is CASSTSGGRTDTQYF. In DNA, the CDR3 is TGTGCCAGTAGCACTAGCGGGGGGAGGACAGATACGCAGTATTTT.

The V gene is TRBV5-6, the J gene TRBJ2-3; 14 bases are a match to TRBD2. The CDR3 totals 16 residues. Unmatched junction bases numbered 4, after V lost 2 bases and J lost 5 bases. Germline V gene data show CDR1 as SGHDT and CDR2 as YYEEEE. The CDR3 loop is CASSFRLAGGKDTQYF. Written as DNA, the CDR3 is TGTGCCAGCAGCTTTAGACTAGCGGGAGGGAAAGATACGCAGTATTTT.

This chain connects TRBV7-2 to TRBJ1-5, with 9 bases identical to TRBD1. The CDR3 loop spans 16 amino acids. Germline V gene lookup returns CDR1 SGHTA and CDR2 FQGNSA. The junction had 7 bases not matched to a gene; V was cut back by 1 base and J by 6 bases. CDR3 sequence reads: CASSLGLAQGAQPQHF. The CDR3 nucleotides are TGTGCCAGCAGCTTAGGTTTGGCACAGGGGGCTCAGCCCCAGCATTTT.